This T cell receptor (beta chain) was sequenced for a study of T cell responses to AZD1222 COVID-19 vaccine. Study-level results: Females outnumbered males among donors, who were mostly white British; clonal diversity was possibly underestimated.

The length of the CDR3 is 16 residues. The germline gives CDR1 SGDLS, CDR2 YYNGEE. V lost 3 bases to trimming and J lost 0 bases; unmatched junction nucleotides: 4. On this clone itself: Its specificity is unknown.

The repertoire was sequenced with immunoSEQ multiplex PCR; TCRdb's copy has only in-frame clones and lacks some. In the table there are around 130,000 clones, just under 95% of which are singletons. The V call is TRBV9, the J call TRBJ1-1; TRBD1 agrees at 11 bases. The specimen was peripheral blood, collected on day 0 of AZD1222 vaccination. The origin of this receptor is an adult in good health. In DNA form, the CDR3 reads TGTGCCAGCAGCGCCGGGACAGGGGGGGTGAACACTGAAGCTTTCTTT. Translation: CASSAGTGGVNTEAFF.